Listed below are T cell receptor beta chains from one sample, sequenced in a study of blood T cell repertoires in COVID-19. The repertoire was sequenced with immunoSEQ multiplex PCR; TCRdb's copy has only in-frame clones and lacks some. The table records some 190,000 clones, under 90% of them present only once. The sequenced material came from peripheral blood. The receptors shown here come from a human donor in a cohort sampled during active COVID-19. The CDR3 runs from the conserved cysteine through the conserved F or W. D genes are given only for firm matches. Clone size is stated in some rows and not others, as once, few, many or a class when expanded.

-,TRBJ1-2,13,TRBV7-2,-,TGTGCCAGCAGCTTTAGGGGGAACTATGGCTACACCTTC,CASSFRGNYGYTF
-,TRBJ2-5,13,TRBV12-3/TRBV12-4,-,TGTGCCAGCAGTTTAAACAGGGCCGAGACCCAGTACTTC,CASSLNRAETQYF
-,TRBJ2-1,15,TRBV7-8,TRBD2,TGTGCCAGCAGCCCAAGCGGGGGGCTATACAATGAGCAGTTCTTC,CASSPSGGLYNEQFF
-,TRBJ1-4,16,TRBV30,-,TGTGCCTGGAGTAAGCCTACAGGTCCAACTAATGAAAAACTGTTTTTT,CAWSKPTGPTNEKLFF
-,TRBJ2-1,16,TRBV28,-,TGTGCCAGCAGTGGGTCCGGAGGCGTCTCCTACAATGAGCAGTTCTTC,CASSGSGGVSYNEQFF
-,TRBJ2-2,13,TRBV28,-,TGTGCCAGCCTTAGCGGGAACACCGGGGAGCTGTTTTTT,CASLSGNTGELFF
-,TRBJ1-5,14,TRBV7-8,-,TGTGCCAGCAGCTTTGCAGAAAGCAATCAGCCCCAGCATTTT,CASSFAESNQPQHF
few,TRBJ1-1,14,TRBV11-1,-,TGTGCCAGCAGCTTTACAGGGTGGGGTACTGAAGCTTTCTTT,CASSFTGWGTEAFF
-,TRBJ1-1,14,TRBV28,TRBD1,TGTGCCAGCATTCCAGACAGGGTCGCCACTGAAGCTTTCTTT,CASIPDRVATEAFF
-,TRBJ2-2,14,TRBV5-5,-,TGTGCCAGCAGCTCGAGGGAGGTCGCCGGGGAGCTGTTTTTT,CASSSREVAGELFF
few,TRBJ1-1,14,TRBV6-5,-,TGTGCCAGCAGGCGAGGCCCGGGAAACACTGAAGCTTTCTTT,CASRRGPGNTEAFF
-,TRBJ2-2,16,TRBV10-3,TRBD2,TGTGCCATCCGGGGACTAGCGGGTTCGAACACCGGGGAGCTGTTTTTT,CAIRGLAGSNTGELFF
-,TRBJ2-1,15,TRBV19,TRBD2,TGTGCCAGTGGTACGTTTAGCGGGATTTACAATGAGCAGTTCTTC,CASGTFSGIYNEQFF
-,TRBJ1-6,15,TRBV9,TRBD1,TGTGCCAGCAGCGGATGGACAGGAGATAATTCACCCCTCCACTTT,CASSGWTGDNSPLHF
-,TRBJ2-3,15,TRBV9,-,TGTGCCAGCAGCGTAGGAGTGAGAAGCACAGATACGCAGTATTTT,CASSVGVRSTDTQYF
many,TRBJ2-3,15,TRBV28,TRBD1,TGTGCCAGCAGTCCCGAGGGACAGGGCACAGATACGCAGTATTTT,CASSPEGQGTDTQYF
-,TRBJ1-1,14,TRBV29-1,TRBD1,TGCAGCGGGTTGGCGGGACAGACGAACACTGAAGCTTTCTTT,CSGLAGQTNTEAFF
few,TRBJ2-3,16,TRBV18,TRBD2,TGTGCCAGCTCAAAACAAGCGGGGGCCAGCACAGATACGCAGTATTTT,CASSKQAGASTDTQYF
-,TRBJ1-5,15,TRBV5-1,-,TGCGCCAGCAGCTTGGGTGCAGGGAACAATCAGCCCCAGCATTTT,CASSLGAGNNQPQHF
-,TRBJ2-7,13,TRBV27,-,TGTGCCAGCAGTTTCGGGGATTTTTACGAGCAGTACTTC,CASSFGDFYEQYF
once,TRBJ2-2,13,TRBV29-1,TRBD1,TGCAGCGTTGGTACAGGGGAACCCGGGGAGCTGTTTTTT,CSVGTGEPGELFF
-,TRBJ1-5,15,TRBV5-6,TRBD1,TGTGCCAGCAGCCTCAGGGGGACTAGCAATCAGCCCCAGCATTTT,CASSLRGTSNQPQHF
-,TRBJ1-2,14,TRBV6-6,-,TGTGCCAGCAGCCGCCCTACAGGTTTCAATGGCTACACCTTC,CASSRPTGFNGYTF
-,TRBJ2-2,15,TRBV7-9,TRBD1,TGTGCCAGCAGTTTAGGACAGGGGAACACCGGGGAGCTGTTTTTT,CASSLGQGNTGELFF